Each of the 2 T cell receptor beta chains below was sequenced from the same sample in a study of T-cell reconstitution after alpha-beta-depleted transplantation in children. As it was prepared, the TCRbeta library received unique molecular identifiers. TCRdb fed the PCR reads into MiXCR, producing one record per CDR3 protein. The sample shows 700,000 or so distinct CDR3 sequences, roughly 13% of them seen only once. The specimen was PBMCs, collected before TCRalphabeta/CD19-depleted stem cell transplant. These receptors came from a girl aged 2 to 9 with congenital amegakaryocytic thrombocytopenia, due to receive a stem cell transplant.

A word on this clonotype: A much larger clone lies one base from this, so it may be a read error. In this CDR3 the conserved last residue, phenylalanine or tryptophan, is missing, so a read error is likely. This chain joins TRBV28 and TRBJ1-1; D is unresolved. Trimming removed 5 bases at V and 4 bases at J, with 8 bases between. Germline V gives CDR1 MDHEN, CDR2 SYDVKM. This CDR3 comprises 12 residues. CDR3 sequence (DNA): TGTGCCAGCAGTACAGCACTCACTGAAGCTTTCTCT. This gives the protein CASSTALTEAFS.

The V call is TRBV15, the J call TRBJ2-1; 9 bases map to TRBD1. This CDR3 has 18 amino acids. Trimming at V came to 0 bases and at J to 5 bases, leaving 11 bases not matched to a gene. The germline V gene has CDR1 LNHNV and CDR2 YYDKDF (reference sequence). CDR3 protein: CATSRDSVGTGLNNEQFF. In DNA form, the CDR3 reads TGTGCCACCAGCAGAGATTCGGTTGGGACAGGGCTCAACAATGAGCAGTTCTTC.